Presented here are 26 T cell receptor beta chains from one specimen sequenced in a study of cytomegalovirus exposure and HLA in healthy donors. In the PCR, 60 Vbeta and 13 Jbeta primers were used. The assay was immunoSEQ multiplex PCR, and TCRdb's table has in-frame clones only and misses some. Here the sample spans about 240,000 clones, approximately 80% being singletons. Sample: PBMCs. These receptors were obtained from a woman aged 55 to 70 in good health and CMV-seropositive.

This chain uses TRBV27 with TRBJ2-7; maybe TRBD1 (6 bases). Between the trimmed V and J ends, which lost 2 bases and 0 bases, there was a span of 14 bases. Germline V gene sequence: CDR1 MNHEY, CDR2 SMNVEV (reference sequence). The CDR3 totals 16 residues. The CDR3 DNA is TGTGCCAGCAGTTTAATCGGGACACCAAGCTCCTACGAGCAGTACTTC. Its protein product is CASSLIGTPSSYEQYF.

This clone was seen only once. The gene calls are TRBV5-1 and TRBJ2-7, with 10 bases fitting TRBD2. The CDR3 length is 16 residues. Per the germline V gene, CDR1 is SGHRS and CDR2 is YFSETQ. The V segment lost 4 bases and the J segment 3 bases; nucleotides outside the gene matches: 10. Here the CDR3 DNA reads TGCGCCAGCAGCCTCGACGGACTAGCGGACCACTACGAGCAGTACTTC. Translating gives CASSLDGLADHYEQYF.

This chain connects TRBV6-5 to TRBJ2-7; tentative D call: TRBD2 (6 bases). Germline CDR1 is MNHEY and CDR2 is SVGAGI. Trimming took off 5 bases at V and 5 bases at J, with 13 bases between the two ends. The CDR3 is 13 amino acids. The CDR3 loop reads CASSPSVRDEQYF. The CDR3 region has the DNA TGTGCCAGCAGTCCTAGCGTTCGCGACGAGCAGTACTTC.

The genes are TRBV11-3 and TRBJ2-5; D might be TRBD2 (5 bases). Trimming took 2 bases from V and 4 from J, leaving 11 bases between them. From germline, CDR1 is SGHNT and CDR2 YENEEA. The CDR3 runs to 14 residues. CDR3 DNA: TGTGCCAGCAGCTTAAATGGTCGGGGAGAGACCCAGTACTTC. Translated, it gives CASSLNGRGETQYF.

The chain combines TRBV6-5 with TRBJ2-7; 7 nucleotides line up with TRBD2. The CDR3 has 16 amino acids. Germline CDR1 reads MNHEY; CDR2 reads SVGAGI. Losses at the gene ends were 2 bases for V and 0 bases for J; bases not matched to a gene: 7. The chain's CDR3 is CASSYGTGGSSYEQYF. In DNA, the CDR3 is TGTGCCAGCAGTTACGGGACTGGCGGGAGCTCCTACGAGCAGTACTTC.

J is TRBJ2-3 and V is TRBV5-1; 7 bases are a match to TRBD2. The CDR3 has 15 amino acids. The J segment lost 6 bases and the V segment lost 2 bases, leaving 9 bases of the junction unmatched. Per germline, CDR1 SGHRS and CDR2 YFSETQ. The CDR3 nucleotides read TGCGCCAGCAGCTTCCGGGACTACCGTCAGGATACGCAGTATTTT. Protein product: CASSFRDYRQDTQYF.

V is TRBV9 and J is TRBJ2-2; TRBD2 aligns across 10 bases. CDR1 is SGDLS, CDR2 YYNGEE, per germline. With V trimmed by 1 base and J by 4 bases, 4 bases remained unmatched. The CDR3 runs 16 residues. Here the CDR3 DNA reads TGTGCCAGCAGCGTATCACTAGCGGGATTCACCGGGGAGCTGTTTTTT. It is translated as CASSVSLAGFTGELFF.

J is TRBJ2-1 and V is TRBV15; 8 bases map to TRBD2. The CDR3 has 13 residues. The V gene end was trimmed by 0 bases and the J gene end by 14 bases; junction bases not matched to a gene: 6. Germline V CDR1 and CDR2: LNHNV, YYDKDF (reference sequence). This chain's CDR3 is CATSRDGAGGKFF. CDR3 DNA sequence: TGTGCCACCAGCAGAGATGGTGCGGGAGGAAAGTTCTTC.

The chain recombines TRBV6-1 with TRBJ2-5; tentatively, D is TRBD2 (5 bases). The end of the DNA fits TRBJ2-7 better, so the J call may be wrong. Germline lookup yields CDR1 MNHNS and CDR2 SASEGT. This CDR3 comprises 13 residues. CDR3 sequence reads: CASTGLGPYEQYF. The CDR3 nucleotides read TGTGCCAGCACCGGACTGGGTCCCTACGAGCAGTACTTC.

The gene calls are TRBV29-1 and TRBJ2-3; possible D gene TRBD1, 5 bases. This CDR3 region has 15 residues. The V end lost 1 base, the J end lost 6 bases, and 17 bases lay between the germline ends. CDR1 is SQVTM, CDR2 ANQGSEA, per germline. The CDR3 DNA is TGCAGCGTTGAAGGTGTGACAGACGTATCCGATACGCAGTATTTT. Its protein product is CSVEGVTDVSDTQYF.

The V call is TRBV6-5, the J call TRBJ1-2, with 8 bases identical to TRBD1. The CDR3 contains 16 residues. J gave up 8 bases and V 1 base, and 12 bases lay outside the gene matches. CDR1 and CDR2 (germline): MNHEY, SVGAGI. Written as DNA, the CDR3 is TGTGCCAGCAGTTACTACTCCACAGGGGGACGTCGAGGCTACACCTTC. Protein product: CASSYYSTGGRRGYTF.

V and J are TRBV19 and TRBJ1-2; 8 bases agree with TRBD1. After removal of 2 bases from V and 3 bases from J, the junction contained 2 bases not matched to a gene. Germline CDR1 is LNHDA and CDR2 is SQIVND (reference sequence). The CDR3 spans 14 residues. This chain's CDR3 is CASSIQGADYGYTF. The DNA of the CDR3 is TGTGCCAGTAGTATACAGGGGGCTGACTATGGCTACACCTTC.

Notes on this clone: Other DNA sequences in the same sample also yield this CDR3. The chain combines TRBV2 with TRBJ2-7; 10 nucleotides match TRBD2. The V gene end was trimmed by 1 base and the J gene end by 5 bases; junction bases not matched to a gene: 5. Germline assignment: CDR1 SNHLY and CDR2 FYNNEI. CDR3 size: 15 residues. CDR3 region: CASSEVRLAGDEQYF. The DNA for the CDR3 is TGTGCCAGCAGTGAAGTCAGGCTAGCGGGAGACGAGCAGTACTTC.

The chain has TRBV14 and TRBJ2-5; 7 bases fit TRBD2. Per germline, CDR1 SGHDN and CDR2 FVKESK. Trimming cost V 5 bases and J 0 bases; bases outside gene matches: 6. The CDR3 length is 15 residues. CDR3 protein: CASSTGLPYQETQYF. The CDR3 nucleotides read TGTGCCAGCAGCACGGGACTACCCTACCAAGAGACCCAGTACTTC.

The chain employs TRBV6-5 and TRBJ2-1; D may be TRBD1 (5 bases). The germline V gene has CDR1 MNHEY and CDR2 SVGAGI. V lost 6 bases to trimming and J lost 0 bases, with 12 bases between them. The CDR3 covers 15 residues. The CDR3 protein is CASRRTGGSYNEQFF. The DNA for the CDR3 is TGTGCCAGCAGAAGAACAGGTGGCTCCTACAATGAGCAGTTCTTC.

The rearrangement links TRBV13 to TRBJ2-4, with 8 nucleotides matching TRBD2. The germline gives CDR1 PRHDT, CDR2 FYEKMQ (reference sequence). V trimming: 2 bases; J trimming: 0 bases; junction bases outside the gene matches: 9. The CDR3 sequence is 18 residues long. The CDR3: CASSLTAGVILAKNIQYF. The CDR3 DNA is TGTGCCAGCAGCTTAACAGCGGGAGTGATACTAGCCAAAAACATTCAGTACTTC.

This chain joins TRBV19 and TRBJ1-2, with D possibly being TRBD1 (5 bases). Trimming took off 3 bases at V and 3 bases at J, with 17 bases between the two ends. Germline V lookup: CDR1 LNHDA, CDR2 SQIVND (reference sequence). The CDR3 has 16 amino acids. DNA for the CDR3: TGTGCCAGTAGTATCACTATTACCGACAGACACTATGGCTACACCTTC. This gives the protein CASSITITDRHYGYTF.

This chain connects TRBV7-2 to TRBJ2-2; maybe TRBD2 (6 bases). From germline, CDR1 is SGHTA and CDR2 FQGNSA. This CDR3 is 16 amino acids long. V was pared by 5 bases and J by 1 base, with 14 bases between. In nucleotides, the CDR3 is TGTGCCAGCAGCCAGTTCGGGGGACTGAACACCGGGGAGCTGTTTTTT. Its protein product is CASSQFGGLNTGELFF.

The chain joins TRBV19 to TRBJ2-7; D unresolved. CDR3 size: 14 residues. In germline, CDR1 is LNHDA, CDR2 SQIVND (reference sequence). V lost 2 bases, J lost 0 bases, and 8 bases lay in between. CDR3 nucleotides: TGTGCCAGTAGTATACTGGTCAGCTCCTACGAGCAGTACTTC. The encoded protein is CASSILVSSYEQYF. The whole variable domain, remainder taken from reference TRBV19 and TRBJ2-7, is DGGITQSPKYLFRKEGQNVTLSCEQNLNHDAMYWYRQDPGQGLRLIYYSQIVNDFQKGDIAEGYSVSREKKESFPLTVTSAQKNPTAFYLCASSILVSSYEQYFGPGTRLTVT.

The rearrangement joins TRBV30 to TRBJ1-2; D gene ambiguous. Trimming removed 0 bases from V and 4 bases from J, with 15 bases in between. The length of the CDR3 is 15 residues. Germline CDR1 is GTSNPN and CDR2 is SVGIG (reference sequence). The CDR3 is CAWSVGNYEAYGYTF. CDR3 nucleotide sequence: TGTGCCTGGAGTGTAGGCAACTATGAGGCCTATGGCTACACCTTC.

V and J are TRBV11-2 and TRBJ1-1; possible D gene TRBD1, 6 bases. Germline V gives CDR1 SGHAT, CDR2 FQNNGV. The CDR3 loop spans 13 amino acids. Trimming cost V 5 bases and J 6 bases, with 13 bases left between them. The CDR3 reads CASSHTGHSEAFF. In DNA, the CDR3 is TGTGCCAGCAGCCACACGGGACACTCTGAAGCTTTCTTT.

The V and J genes are TRBV7-3 and TRBJ2-1; 13 bases map to TRBD2. CDR3 length equals 18 residues. Germline trimming cut 4 bases from V and 7 bases from J; bases unmatched to any gene: 13. Germline CDR1 SGHTA, CDR2 FQGTGA. This CDR3 reads CASSSGTSGNPGRNEQFF. The CDR3 coding sequence is TGTGCCAGCAGCTCAGGGACTAGCGGGAACCCGGGAAGGAATGAGCAGTTCTTC.

The genes are TRBV5-1 and TRBJ2-5; 8 bases agree with TRBD1. CDR3 length equals 16 residues. V dropped 1 base and J dropped 1; count of bases not matched to a gene: 6. The germline CDR1 and CDR2 sequences are SGHRS and YFSETQ. This CDR3 reads CASSLSPTGGQETQYF. Written as DNA, the CDR3 is TGCGCCAGCAGCTTGTCGCCTACAGGGGGCCAAGAGACCCAGTACTTC. The complete variable domain, with remaining parts taken from reference TRBV5-1 and TRBJ2-5, reads KAGVTQTPRYLIKTRGQQVTLSCSPISGHRSVSWYQQTPGQGLQFLFEYFSETQRNKGNFPGRFSGRQFSNSRSEMNVSTLELGDSALYLCASSLSPTGGQETQYFGPGTRLLVL.

This clone showed up just a few times. The genes are TRBV6-1 and TRBJ2-2; 7 nucleotides align to TRBD1. Per germline, CDR1 MNHNS and CDR2 SASEGT. With V trimmed by 7 bases and J by 5 bases, 7 bases remained unmatched. This CDR3 comprises 14 residues. This CDR3 is CASKRDRETGELFF. CDR3 nucleotide sequence: TGTGCCAGCAAGAGAGACAGGGAAACCGGGGAGCTGTTTTTT.

The J gene is TRBJ2-1, the V gene TRBV19; D is perhaps TRBD2 (6 bases). V gave up 2 bases and J gave up 5 bases, with 19 bases separating them. The CDR3 covers 17 residues. The germline CDR1 and CDR2 sequences are LNHDA and SQIVND (reference sequence). CDR3: CASSIRNSGIGHNEQFF. The CDR3 coding sequence is TGTGCCAGTAGTATACGTAATAGCGGTATTGGGCACAATGAGCAGTTCTTC.

This clone was seen a few times. This sequence joins TRBV13 and TRBJ2-7, with 9 bases fitting TRBD2. Germline CDR1 reads PRHDT; CDR2 reads FYEKMQ (reference sequence). The ends lost 1 base at V and 2 bases at J; junction bases unmatched: 3. CDR3 length equals 15 residues. The CDR3 DNA reads TGTGCCAGCAGCTTAGAGACTAGCGGTACCTACGAGCAGTACTTC. It codes for CASSLETSGTYEQYF.